The rows below give T cell receptor beta chains drawn from one sample of a study of T cell repertoires in cytomegalovirus infection. No antigen is known for these receptors. Each CDR3 protein gets one entry after TCRdb re-called the reads with MiXCR. The table includes a few hundred thousand distinct CDR3 sequences, under 25% detected once. The sample here was cultured PBMCs, taken from culture after CMV antigen stimulation. Source of these receptors: a human donor in good health (CMV status not recorded). Some clones in this sample may be carry-over from other donors' samples. Each CDR3 is given with its conserved first and last residue. The D gene is left open where the match is weak. Size is omitted from some rows. Given values are once, few, many or a class for expanded clones.

>TRBV19|TRBD1|TRBJ1-2|many
CASSTQGTGRYGYTF
TGTGCCAGTAGTACCCAGGGGACAGGGAGATATGGCTACACCTTC
>TRBV20-1|-|TRBJ2-3|-
CSARGAGTSTDTQYF
TGCAGTGCTAGAGGGGCAGGGACTAGCACAGATACGCAGTATTTT
>TRBV5-6|TRBD1|TRBJ1-1|-
CASSSLTGRVEAFF
TGTGCCAGCAGCTCTTTGACAGGGAGAGTTGAAGCTTTCTTT
>TRBV6-2/TRBV6-3|TRBD1|TRBJ1-5|many
CASSRDRGNQPQHF
TGTGCCAGCAGTCGGGACAGGGGCAATCAGCCCCAGCATTTT
>TRBV28|-|TRBJ2-5|few
CASSFFAGEIQETQYF
TGTGCCAGCAGTTTCTTCGCGGGTGAAATCCAAGAGACCCAGTACTTC
>TRBV19|-|TRBJ1-5|-
CASTPRPLSNQPQHF
TGTGCCAGTACCCCCCGTCCCTTGAGCAATCAGCCCCAGCATTTT
>TRBV10-3|TRBD2|TRBJ2-3|-
CAISLGGTSGGTDTQYF
TGTGCCATCAGCCTCGGAGGGACTAGCGGGGGCACAGATACGCAGTATTTT
>TRBV6-2/TRBV6-3|TRBD2|TRBJ2-2|-
CASSRTSGSVSNTGELFF
TGTGCCAGCAGTAGGACTAGCGGGAGCGTTTCGAACACCGGGGAGCTGTTTTTT
>TRBV7-2|-|TRBJ2-1|many
CASTETVSYNEQFF
TGTGCCAGCACTGAGACGGTCTCCTACAATGAGCAGTTCTTC
>TRBV12-3/TRBV12-4|TRBD1|TRBJ1-1|-
CASSFGATGKLMNTEAFF
TGTGCTAGCAGTTTCGGGGCGACAGGGAAGTTGATGAACACTGAAGCTTTCTTT
>TRBV19|-|TRBJ2-1|few
CASSIGVGYSPGLFF
TGTGCCAGTAGTATCGGCGTAGGGTACTCACCGGGGCTGTTCTTC
>TRBV19|-|TRBJ1-4|many
CASSSTVNEKLFF
TGTGCCAGTAGTTCTACGGTAAATGAAAAACTGTTTTTT
>TRBV2|-|TRBJ1-1|-
CASRQGTHNTEAFF
TGTGCCAGCAGGCAGGGGACCCATAACACTGAAGCTTTCTTT
>TRBV15|TRBD1|TRBJ2-7|few
CATSPGQGKDEQYF
TGTGCCACCAGCCCGGGACAGGGTAAGGACGAGCAGTACTTC
>TRBV4-2|-|TRBJ2-7|-
CASSPARGLSYEQYF
TGTGCCAGCAGCCCAGCTAGAGGCCTCTCCTACGAGCAGTACTTC
>TRBV20-1|-|TRBJ2-3|few
CSAQGGASTDTQYF
TGCAGTGCGCAAGGGGGGGCTAGCACAGATACGCAGTATTTT
>TRBV20-1|TRBD2|TRBJ2-3|-
CSARGIRLAGDPTQYF
TGCAGTGCTAGAGGGATACGACTAGCGGGAGATCCTACGCAGTATTTT
>TRBV19|TRBD1|TRBJ2-1|few
CASNRGGLDNEQFF
TGTGCCAGTAACCGAGGGGGCTTAGACAATGAGCAGTTCTTC
>TRBV29-1|-|TRBJ1-5|once
CSVRNSNQPQHF
TGCAGCGTTCGGAATAGCAATCAGCCCCAGCATTTT
>TRBV20-1|-|TRBJ1-1|-
CSARVIGEAFF
TGCAGTGCTAGAGTCATCGGGGAAGCTTTCTTT
>TRBV7-2|TRBD1|TRBJ1-5|many
CASSPGQARPQHF
TGTGCCAGCAGTCCCGGACAGGCTAGGCCCCAGCATTTT
>TRBV15|-|TRBJ1-4|-
CATPGGGISEKLFF
TGTGCCACCCCGGGAGGGGGGATAAGTGAAAAACTGTTTTTT
>TRBV7-9|TRBD1|TRBJ1-2|few
CASSSIPGTGNGYTF
TGTGCCAGCAGCTCCATACCTGGGACAGGGAACGGCTACACCTTC
>TRBV7-2|-|TRBJ1-1|many
CASSWTPMNTEAFF
TGTGCCAGCTCCTGGACGCCCATGAACACTGAAGCTTTCTTT
>TRBV7-3|TRBD1|TRBJ2-2|many
CASSPGGQGAVGELFF
TGTGCCAGCAGCCCGGGGGGACAGGGGGCCGTCGGGGAGCTGTTTTTT
>TRBV6-2/TRBV6-3|TRBD1|TRBJ1-5|few
CASREGGLGNQPQHF
TGTGCCAGCAGGGAAGGGGGCCTTGGAAATCAGCCCCAGCATTTT
>TRBV28|-|TRBJ1-5|-
CASMSAINQPQHF
TGTGCCAGTATGTCAGCAATCAATCAGCCCCAGCATTTT
>TRBV27|-|TRBJ2-5|many
CASSAGVPTVETQYF
TGTGCCAGCAGTGCAGGGGTCCCCACCGTTGAGACCCAGTACTTC